Below are 21 T cell receptor beta chains sequenced from a single sample in a study of metastatic and nonmetastatic thyroid tumors. TCRdb reanalyzed the PCR reads via MiXCR. This sample yields some 31,000 clones, of which under 25% are seen a single time; 22% belongs to the top ten. Thyroid surgery was preceded by no treatment in any patient. The specimen sequenced was blood. These receptors all stem from a female donor with papillary thyroid cancer or a benign thyroid nodule (not recorded which). Some clones in this sample may be carry-over from other donors' samples.

This clone has at least ten counts. This could be a read error, since a much larger clone is one nucleotide away. A read error is likely, as this CDR3 ends without the conserved phenylalanine or tryptophan. CDR3 DNA: TGTGCCAGCAGTTACCTCCGGGACTCGCGCAATGAGCAGTTCCTC. This gives the protein CASSYLRDSRNEQFL. V gene TRBV6-2 or TRBV6-3 combines with J gene TRBJ2-1; tentative D call: TRBD2 (6 bases). The ends were cut back, 2 bases at V and 6 bases at J, with 14 bases in the middle. This CDR3 is built from 15 residues. Germline CDR1 MNHEY, CDR2 SVGEGT.

V usage is TRBV5-4 and J usage is TRBJ2-3, with 7 bases aligning to TRBD2. Per the germline V gene, CDR1 is SGHNT and CDR2 is YYREEE (reference sequence). This CDR3 region has 15 residues. V lost 0 bases, J lost 5 bases, and 6 bases stayed unmatched. The CDR3 DNA reads as TGTGCCAGCAGCTTGGAGGCGGGAGAACTAGATACGCAGTATTTT. It specifies CASSLEAGELDTQYF.

This clone came up once. This chain links TRBV12-3 or TRBV12-4 with TRBJ2-1; D unclear. The germline V and J ends were trimmed by 6 bases and 9 bases, with 12 bases remaining between them. The CDR3 spans 12 residues. The CDR3 DNA sequence: TGTGCCAGCAGGTTAACGGCCGGTGAGCAGTTCTTC. Amino acids: CASRLTAGEQFF.

This clone has a handful of counts. This rearrangement joins TRBV6-6 to TRBJ2-6, with 9 bases lining up with TRBD1. Germline values: CDR1 MNHNY, CDR2 SVGAGI (reference sequence). Trimming took 6 bases from V and 1 from J; bases not matched to a gene: 10. The CDR3 contains 18 residues. The CDR3 protein is CASRVATGGQSGANVLTF. CDR3 in DNA: TGTGCCAGCAGAGTTGCAACAGGGGGCCAGTCTGGGGCCAACGTCCTGACTTTC.

The chain combines TRBV27 with TRBJ1-1; 7 nucleotides align to TRBD1. The germline gives CDR1 MNHEY, CDR2 SMNVEV (reference sequence). V shed 5 bases, J shed 11 bases, and the junction held 11 bases outside the gene matches. The CDR3 runs 13 residues. For the CDR3, the DNA is TGTGCCAGCAGTCTCCATGGACAGGTGTCGGCTTTCTTT. Encoded protein: CASSLHGQVSAFF.

This clone has ten or more counts. V is TRBV7-3 and J is TRBJ2-7; a possible D gene is TRBD2 (5 bases). The V gene lost 6 bases and the J gene lost 8 bases, with 17 bases spanning the gap. CDR3 length: 13 amino acids. Germline V lookup: CDR1 SGHTA, CDR2 FQGTGA. As DNA, the CDR3 is TGTGCCAGCAGTCCCGGGGATCCCTTGAAGCAGTACTTC. Translating gives CASSPGDPLKQYF.

The V and J genes are TRBV28 and TRBJ1-2, with D unclear. The CDR3 contains 12 residues. The V end was cut by 8 bases, the J end by 7 bases, with 14 bases between. CDR1 MDHEN and CDR2 SYDVKM come from the germline V gene. DNA of the CDR3: TGTGCCAGCTCAAAGGGTAAACGTGGCTACACCTTC. Protein sequence: CASSKGKRGYTF.

The chain combines TRBV19 with TRBJ2-4; TRBD2 aligns across 13 bases. V lost 7 bases and J lost 5; bases outside the gene matches: 8. This CDR3 region has 16 residues. Per the germline V gene, CDR1 is LNHDA and CDR2 is SQIVND (reference sequence). CDR3 region: CASTDGLAGVQNIQYF. CDR3 bases: TGTGCCAGTACCGATGGACTAGCGGGAGTTCAAAACATTCAGTACTTC.

The chain recombines TRBV18 with TRBJ2-3; D call uncertain. The CDR3 has 15 amino acids. The germline V gene encodes CDR1 KGHSH and CDR2 LQKENI. The V and J ends lost 6 bases and 5 bases respectively, with 18 bases between them. In nucleotides, the CDR3 is TGTGCCAGCTCCGGAAGCGAAGGGTCTGGAGATACGCAGTATTTT. Its protein is CASSGSEGSGDTQYF.

This clone was found many times. The chain employs TRBV19 and TRBJ1-2, with a tentative D call TRBD1 (5 bases). From germline, CDR1 is LNHDA and CDR2 SQIVND (reference sequence). The CDR3 spans 16 residues. V lost 4 bases and J 3 bases, leaving 18 bases between the germline ends. Here the CDR3 reads CASSTNAPGRDYGYTF. The CDR3 DNA reads as TGTGCCAGTAGTACCAATGCGCCAGGGAGGGACTATGGCTACACCTTC.

Regarding this clone: At one end, the junction sequence differs from germline, possibly due to a read error. The rearrangement links TRBV9 to TRBJ2-3; no firm D call. Germline V CDR1 and CDR2: SGDLS, YYNGEE. The CDR3 is 17 residues long. The CDR3 nucleotides are TGTGCCAGCATCGTAATTGGTACAGCACACAGCACAGATACGCAGTATTTT. Its translation is CASIVIGTAHSTDTQYF.

This clone showed up just a few times. This chain connects TRBV6-5 to TRBJ2-7, with D hard to call. The CDR3 spans 11 residues. Between the trimmed V and J ends, which lost 2 bases and 2 bases, there was a span of 1 base. Per germline, CDR1 MNHEY and CDR2 SVGAGI. The CDR3 nucleotides read TGTGCCAGCAGTTACGCCTACGAGCAGTACTTC. Its protein product is CASSYAYEQYF.

The CDR3 region has the DNA TGCGCCAGCAGCGTGGACGGTCTCCCCTACGAGCAGTACTTC. As protein: CASSVDGLPYEQYF. The chain recombines TRBV5-1 with TRBJ2-7; D not resolved. The germline V gene has CDR1 SGHRS and CDR2 YFSETQ. Trimming stripped 4 bases from V and 2 bases from J, with 13 bases between. CDR3 length: 14 residues. Supplemented by reference TRBV5-1 and TRBJ2-7, the full variable domain reads KAGVTQTPRYLIKTRGQQVTLSCSPISGHRSVSWYQQTPGQGLQFLFEYFSETQRNKGNFPGRFSGRQFSNSRSEMNVSTLELGDSALYLCASSVDGLPYEQYFGPGTRLTVT.

The CDR3 loop is CARYSGSGYEQYF. As DNA, the CDR3 is TGTGCCAGGTATAGCGGGAGTGGCTACGAGCAGTACTTC. The chain combines TRBV19 with TRBJ2-7, with TRBD2 matching 9 bases. The trim removed 9 bases at V and 3 bases at J, leaving 6 bases unmatched. This CDR3 comprises 13 residues. Germline CDR1 LNHDA, CDR2 SQIVND (reference sequence).

This chain joins TRBV7-2 and TRBJ2-1; TRBD2 agrees at 11 bases. Germline assignment: CDR1 SGHTA and CDR2 FQGNSA. After removal of 2 bases from V and 6 bases from J, the junction contained 3 bases not matched to a gene. This CDR3 is built from 15 residues. In nucleotides, the CDR3 is TGTGCCAGCAGCTTAAGCCTAGCGGGAGGCAATGAGCAGTTCTTC. It encodes CASSLSLAGGNEQFF.

The chain joins TRBV30 to TRBJ2-2; D possibly corresponds to TRBD2 (6 bases). Trimming removed 3 bases from V and 2 bases from J, with 10 bases in between. Germline V CDR1 and CDR2: GTSNPN, SVGIG (reference sequence). The CDR3 is made up of 14 amino acids. CDR3 sequence: CAWSAGTNTGELFF. CDR3 bases: TGTGCCTGGAGCGCAGGGACTAACACCGGGGAGCTGTTTTTT.

The chain combines TRBV30 with TRBJ1-5; the match to TRBD1 covers 9 bases. The CDR3 loop spans 13 amino acids. Germline CDR1 is GTSNPN and CDR2 is SVGIG (reference sequence). Here the CDR3 reads CASGTGSNQPQHF. CDR3 in DNA: TGTGCTTCCGGGACAGGGAGCAATCAGCCCCAGCATTTT.

This clone was detected a few times. The rearrangement uses TRBV6-1 and TRBJ1-4, with D unclear. CDR3 length: 15 amino acids. Germline CDR1 and CDR2: MNHNS and SASEGT. Trimming removed 10 bases from V and 5 bases from J, with 20 bases in between. This chain's CDR3 is CATRVPLLENEKLFF. The CDR3 region has the DNA TGTGCCACCCGGGTCCCACTCCTGGAAAATGAAAAACTGTTTTTT.

This clone came up many times. The sample carries other DNA sequences with the same CDR3. The V call is TRBV6-6, the J call TRBJ2-2; the D is unclear. This CDR3 has 15 residues. Trimming shortened V by 2 bases and J by 2 bases, and 9 bases separated the two germline ends. In germline, CDR1 is MNHNY, CDR2 SVGAGI (reference sequence). CDR3 coding DNA: TGTGCCAGCAGTTACGGGCAACCAAACACCGGGGAGCTGTTTTTT. Protein sequence: CASSYGQPNTGELFF.

V and J are TRBV20-1 and TRBJ1-5; 8 nucleotides align to TRBD1. The CDR3 loop spans 16 amino acids. Trimming removed 3 bases from V and 4 bases from J; junction bases left unmatched: 11. CDR1 and CDR2 from the germline V gene are DFQATT and SNEGSKA (reference sequence). The CDR3 sequence is CSARRAQGAINQPQHF. The DNA of the CDR3 is TGCAGTGCTAGGAGGGCTCAGGGGGCGATTAATCAGCCCCAGCATTTT.

This clone was counted a single time. This chain joins TRBV14 and TRBJ2-1; no clear D gene. Trimming took off 0 bases at V and 6 bases at J, with 9 bases between the two ends. The CDR3 sequence is 14 residues long. Per the germline V gene, CDR1 is SGHDN and CDR2 is FVKESK. The CDR3 coding sequence is TGTGCCAGCAGCCAAGACCTCAGCGCCAATGAGCAGTTCTTC. This encodes CASSQDLSANEQFF.